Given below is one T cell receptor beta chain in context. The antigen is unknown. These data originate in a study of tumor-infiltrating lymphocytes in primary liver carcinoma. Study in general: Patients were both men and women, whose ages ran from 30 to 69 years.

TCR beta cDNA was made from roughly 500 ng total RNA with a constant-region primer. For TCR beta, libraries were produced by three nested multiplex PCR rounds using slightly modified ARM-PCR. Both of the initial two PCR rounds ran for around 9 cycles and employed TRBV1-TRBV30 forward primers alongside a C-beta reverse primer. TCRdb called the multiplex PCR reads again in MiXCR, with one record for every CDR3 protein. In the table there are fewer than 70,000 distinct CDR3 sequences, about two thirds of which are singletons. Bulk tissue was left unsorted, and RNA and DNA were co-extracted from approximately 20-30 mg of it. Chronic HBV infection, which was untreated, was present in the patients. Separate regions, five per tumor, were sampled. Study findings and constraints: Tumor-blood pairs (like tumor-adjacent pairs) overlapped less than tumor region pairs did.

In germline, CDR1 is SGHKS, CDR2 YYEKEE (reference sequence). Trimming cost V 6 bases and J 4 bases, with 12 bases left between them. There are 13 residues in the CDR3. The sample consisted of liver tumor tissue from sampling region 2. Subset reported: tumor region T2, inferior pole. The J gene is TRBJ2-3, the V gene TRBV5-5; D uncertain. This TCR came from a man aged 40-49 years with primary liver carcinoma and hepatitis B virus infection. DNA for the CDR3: TGTGCCAGCATCTCTCGTCTTGCAGATACGCAGTATTTT. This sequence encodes CASISRLADTQYF.